This T cell receptor beta chain was sequenced in a study of T cell responses to AZD1222 COVID-19 vaccine. Comments on this clone: Antigen specificity is unknown.

Study-wide results and limits: Clonal diversity may have been underestimated in mostly white British donors.

Germline V CDR1 and CDR2: SGHNT, YYREEE (reference sequence). The junction had 11 bases not matched to a gene; V was cut back by 0 bases and J by 6 bases. This CDR3 has 17 residues. Here immunoSEQ multiplex PCR was the method, and the copy in TCRdb shows in-frame clones only, minus some. The sample has roughly 140,000 clones; about 92% are singletons. The sequenced sample was peripheral blood, obtained 28 days after the second AZD1222 dose. The TCR comes from an adult who received the AZD1222 COVID-19 vaccine. V usage is TRBV5-4 and J usage is TRBJ2-2; 7 bases are shared with TRBD2. The DNA for the CDR3 is TGTGCCAGCAGCTTGGAGTCGGGGGGAGGGCCCTCCGGGGAGCTGTTTTTT. This sequence encodes CASSLESGGGPSGELFF.